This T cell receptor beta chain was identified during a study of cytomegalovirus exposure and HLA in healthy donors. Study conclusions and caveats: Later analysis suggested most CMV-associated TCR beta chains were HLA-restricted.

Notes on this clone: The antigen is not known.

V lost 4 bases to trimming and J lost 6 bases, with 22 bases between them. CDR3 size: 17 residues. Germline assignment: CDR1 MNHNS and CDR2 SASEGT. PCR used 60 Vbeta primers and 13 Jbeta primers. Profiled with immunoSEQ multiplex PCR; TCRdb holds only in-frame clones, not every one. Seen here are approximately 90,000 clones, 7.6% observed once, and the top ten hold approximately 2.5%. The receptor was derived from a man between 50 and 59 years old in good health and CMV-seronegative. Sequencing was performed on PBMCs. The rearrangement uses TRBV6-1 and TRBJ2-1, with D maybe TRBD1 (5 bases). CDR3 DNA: TGTGCCAGCAGTGCTCCTCGACAGCTCTCGGGCTTCAATGAGCAGTTCTTC. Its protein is CASSAPRQLSGFNEQFF.